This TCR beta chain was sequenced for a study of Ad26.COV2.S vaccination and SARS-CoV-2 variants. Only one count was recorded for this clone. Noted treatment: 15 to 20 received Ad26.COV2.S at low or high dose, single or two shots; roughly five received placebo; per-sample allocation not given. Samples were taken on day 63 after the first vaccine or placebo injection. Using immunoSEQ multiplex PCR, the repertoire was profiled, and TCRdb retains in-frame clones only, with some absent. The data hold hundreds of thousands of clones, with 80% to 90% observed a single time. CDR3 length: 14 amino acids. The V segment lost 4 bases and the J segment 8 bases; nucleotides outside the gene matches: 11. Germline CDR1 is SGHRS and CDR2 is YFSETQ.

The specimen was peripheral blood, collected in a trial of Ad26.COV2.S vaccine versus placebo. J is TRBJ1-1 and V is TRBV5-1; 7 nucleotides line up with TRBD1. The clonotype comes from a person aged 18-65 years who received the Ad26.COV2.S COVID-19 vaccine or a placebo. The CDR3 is CASSAGQRSSEAFF. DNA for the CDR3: TGCGCCAGCAGCGCGGGACAGCGTTCATCCGAAGCTTTCTTT.